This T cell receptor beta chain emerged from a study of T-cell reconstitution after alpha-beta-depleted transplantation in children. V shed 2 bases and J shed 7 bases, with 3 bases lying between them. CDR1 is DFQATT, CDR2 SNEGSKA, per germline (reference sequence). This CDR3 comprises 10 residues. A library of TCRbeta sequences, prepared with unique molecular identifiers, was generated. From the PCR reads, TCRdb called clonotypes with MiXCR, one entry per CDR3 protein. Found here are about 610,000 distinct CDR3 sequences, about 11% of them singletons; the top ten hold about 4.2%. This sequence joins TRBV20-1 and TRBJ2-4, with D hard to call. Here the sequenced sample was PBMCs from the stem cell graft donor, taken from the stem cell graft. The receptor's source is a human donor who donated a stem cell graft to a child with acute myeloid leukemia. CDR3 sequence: CSARPNIQYF. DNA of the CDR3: TGCAGTGCTAGACCCAACATTCAGTACTTC.